The sample holds a few counts of the clone carrying this TCR beta chain. CDR3 length equals 13 residues. With 6 bases clipped from V and 6 bases from J, the junction kept 5 bases outside the gene matches. Germline V gives CDR1 MDHEN, CDR2 SYDVKM. This entry belongs to a study of early T cells in non-severe SARS-CoV-2 infection. TCRdb analysed the 5' RACE reads with MiXCR anew, one entry per CDR3 protein. The sample comprises about 64,000 distinct CDR3 sequences, around 12% of which are singletons, and over 1.1% rests with the top ten. The TCR originated in an adult who was a healthcare worker with PCR-confirmed SARS-CoV-2 infection or an uninfected control (not recorded which). The sequenced sample was whole blood, obtained at baseline. This chain joins TRBV28 and TRBJ2-1, with 7 bases identical to TRBD1. For the CDR3, the DNA is TGTGCCAGCAGGGGACAGAGTATCAATGAGCAGTTCTTC. Protein sequence: CASRGQSINEQFF.